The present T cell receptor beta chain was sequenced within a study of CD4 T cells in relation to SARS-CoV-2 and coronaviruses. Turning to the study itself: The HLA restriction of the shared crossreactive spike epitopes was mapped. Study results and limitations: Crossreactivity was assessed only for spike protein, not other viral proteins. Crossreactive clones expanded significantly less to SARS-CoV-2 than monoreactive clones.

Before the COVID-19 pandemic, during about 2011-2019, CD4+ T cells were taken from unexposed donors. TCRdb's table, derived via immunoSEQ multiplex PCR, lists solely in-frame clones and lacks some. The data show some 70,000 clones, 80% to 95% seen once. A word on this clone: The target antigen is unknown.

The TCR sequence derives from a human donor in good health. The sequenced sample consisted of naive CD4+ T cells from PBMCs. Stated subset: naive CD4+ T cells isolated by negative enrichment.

DNA for the CDR3: TGTGCCAGCAGCTTTGCCAGGGCTCGTGGAGAGACCCAGTACTTC. Encoded protein: CASSFARARGETQYF. V gene TRBV7-2 combines with J gene TRBJ2-5; D may be TRBD1 (5 bases). The CDR3 consists of 15 residues. CDR1 and CDR2 (germline): SGHTA, FQGNSA. V was cut by 3 bases and J by 4 bases, with 15 bases left in between.